This T cell receptor (beta chain) is drawn from a study of cytomegalovirus exposure and HLA in healthy donors. Study-level points and caveats: Under in vitro conditions, a few CMV-associated chains were confirmed as specific for CMV antigens. As was reported, the classifier diagnosed cytomegalovirus status with high specificity and sensitivity.

The donors were in the roughly 120-subject validation cohort, distinct from the approximately 670-subject first cohort. Regarding this clone: Its matching antigen is unknown.

Repertoires were generated with immunoSEQ multiplex PCR, while TCRdb's copy carries only in-frame clones and drops some. Of fewer than 75,000 clones listed, approximately 94% are singletons. Source material: PBMCs. The clonotype was recovered from a woman aged 18 to 35 in good health and CMV-seropositive.

The CDR3 DNA follows: TGTGCCAGCAGTGACGACAGGGAAGCGGGCACTGAAGCTTTCTTT. Residues: CASSDDREAGTEAFF. V is TRBV25-1 and J is TRBJ1-1; 7 bases are shared with TRBD1. Germline CDR1 reads MGHDK; CDR2 reads SYGVNS. V shed 3 bases, J shed 4 bases, and the junction held 8 bases outside the gene matches. The CDR3 spans 15 residues.